These 6 T cell receptor beta chains originate from one sample sequenced in a study of early T cells in non-severe SARS-CoV-2 infection. Via MiXCR, TCRdb re-called the 5' RACE reads, giving one row per CDR3 protein. Of 35,000 to 55,000 distinct CDR3 sequences listed, about 6% were seen once; the top ten hold less than 25%. The source was whole blood, collected at baseline. The receptor set was obtained from an adult who was a healthcare worker with PCR-confirmed SARS-CoV-2 infection or an uninfected control (not recorded which).

In this sample, this clonotype turned up many times. This chain links TRBV6-6 with TRBJ1-2; TRBD1 matches at 7 bases. The CDR3 extends over 13 amino acids. Germline V gene sequence: CDR1 MNHNY, CDR2 SVGAGI (reference sequence). The V gene end was trimmed by 6 bases and the J gene end by 4 bases; junction bases not matched to a gene: 5. DNA for the CDR3: TGTGCCAGCAGCCCCCAGGGGGGCTATGGCTACACCTTC. This encodes CASSPQGGYGYTF.

In this sample, this clonotype turned up many times. The V and J genes are TRBV4-2 and TRBJ2-3, with D possibly TRBD2 on 6 matching bases. Trimming took off 4 bases at V and 3 bases at J, with 14 bases between the two ends. Germline CDR1 and CDR2: LGHNA and YNFKEQ. This CDR3 region has 15 residues. The CDR3 sequence is CASSPGLAETDTQYF. CDR3 coding DNA: TGTGCCAGCAGCCCGGGACTCGCCGAGACAGATACGCAGTATTTT.

The chain links TRBV29-1 to TRBJ2-3; TRBD1 might be the D (5 bases). Per the germline V gene, CDR1 is SQVTM and CDR2 is ANQGSEA. The germline V and J ends were trimmed by 4 bases and 0 bases, with 11 bases remaining between them. This CDR3 is 14 amino acids long. The CDR3 region is CSVARQGSTDTQYF. The CDR3 DNA sequence: TGCAGCGTTGCCCGGCAGGGAAGCACAGATACGCAGTATTTT.

This clonotype was observed a handful of times. The chain links TRBV12-3 or TRBV12-4 to TRBJ1-2, with no clear D. V lost 5 bases, J lost 1 base, and 8 bases lay in between. This CDR3 spans 13 amino acids. CDR3 sequence reads: CASSTEFNYGYTF. The DNA of the CDR3 is TGTGCCAGCAGTACTGAGTTTAACTATGGCTACACCTTC.

Details on this clonotype: Being one base from a much bigger clone, this may be a read error. The chain combines TRBV6-2 or TRBV6-3 with TRBJ2-5; TRBD2 might be the D (5 bases). The CDR3 has 15 amino acids. The V gene's germline CDR1 is MNHEY and CDR2 SVGEGT. V gave up 2 bases and J gave up 2 bases, with 12 bases separating them. The CDR3 coding sequence is TGTGCCAGCAGTTACCCGCTCGGGGTACAAGAGACCCAGTACTTC. It encodes CASSYPLGVQETQYF.

The chain links TRBV25-1 to TRBJ1-1; no firm D call. This CDR3 region has 12 residues. From germline, CDR1 is MGHDK and CDR2 SYGVNS. V dropped 3 bases and J dropped 11 bases, with 13 bases sitting between them. CDR3 loop: CASSEVGLKAFF. The CDR3 DNA is TGTGCCAGCAGTGAGGTAGGGCTTAAGGCTTTCTTT. Full variable domain (outside the CDR3, taken from reference TRBV25-1 and TRBJ1-1): EADIYQTPRYLVIGTGKKITLECSQTMGHDKMYWYQQDPGMELHLIHYSYGVNSTEKGDLSSESTVSRIRTEHFPLTLESARPSHTSQYLCASSEVGLKAFFGQGTRLTVV.